Reported below is one T cell receptor (beta chain). No antigen is known for it. No per-base quality is available; no much larger clone lies one base away. The library was prepared using the immunoSEQ multiplex PCR assay. The table was pulled from immuneACCESS by TCRdb, which kept in-frame rearrangements only. Such tables lose some clones; where checked, under half of the loss comes from unresolved V genes, and the rest has no known cause. In all, the sample holds about 100,000 clones, and about 90% of those were seen once. Of the sample, more than 15% is held by the ten largest clones. This sample was included in a study of control samples from healthy donors and cancer patients (TCRdb year 2020). V loses 2 bases of germline sequence and J loses 0 bases, and the interval between the two ends is 14 bases. As encoded in the germline V gene, CDR1 is MNHEY while CDR2 is SVGEGT. The CDR3 covers 17 residues, taking in both the cysteine and the phenylalanine. CDR3 DNA is the only sequence kept; it has 51 bases, read in frame from the first base.

The receptor's source is a woman aged 45 to 65 in good health. The receptor chain draws on TRBV6-2 or TRBV6-3 and TRBJ2-1, with TRBD2 as a weak D call on 6 bases. Sequenced: blood. The CDR3 loop reads CASSYLQLADSYNEQFF. The DNA reads as follows: TGTGCCAGCAGTTACCTCCAATTAGCGGACTCCTACAATGAGCAGTTCTTC.